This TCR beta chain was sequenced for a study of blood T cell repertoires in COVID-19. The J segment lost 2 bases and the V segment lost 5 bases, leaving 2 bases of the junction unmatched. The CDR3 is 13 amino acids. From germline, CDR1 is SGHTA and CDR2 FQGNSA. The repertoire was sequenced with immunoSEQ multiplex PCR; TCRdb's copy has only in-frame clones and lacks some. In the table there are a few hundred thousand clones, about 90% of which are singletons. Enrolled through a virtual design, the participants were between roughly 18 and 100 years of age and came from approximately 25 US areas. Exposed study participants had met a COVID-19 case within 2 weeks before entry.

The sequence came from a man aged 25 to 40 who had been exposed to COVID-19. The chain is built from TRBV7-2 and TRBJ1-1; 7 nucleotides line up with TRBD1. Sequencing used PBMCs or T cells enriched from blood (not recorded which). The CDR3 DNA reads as TGTGCCAGCAGCGACAGGGTTAACACTGAAGCTTTCTTT. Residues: CASSDRVNTEAFF.